This is a list of T cell receptor beta chains from one sample in a study of beta chain features in type 1 diabetes. The repertoire was sequenced with immunoSEQ multiplex PCR; TCRdb's copy has only in-frame clones and lacks some. The table includes almost 250,000 clones, about 14% detected once. The sample taken for sequencing was naive CD4+ T cells from blood. These TCRs come from a woman in her forties in good health. Both conserved end residues are part of each CDR3. The D gene is left open where the match is weak. Some rows have no size entry. The others give once, few or many, or a class for an expanded clone.

CDR3 protein | CDR3 DNA | clone size | J gene | V gene | D gene
CASSSGFLGGASYNEQFF | TGTGCCAGCAGTTCGGGGTTCCTCGGGGGGGCTTCCTACAATGAGCAGTTCTTC | NA | TRBJ2-1 | TRBV6-4 | TRBD2
CATSTGATNTEAFF | TGTGCCACCAGCACAGGGGCGACGAACACTGAAGCTTTCTTT | few | TRBJ1-1 | TRBV15 | NA
CASSQDNVGVVNTEAFF | TGTGCCAGCAGCCAAGATAACGTCGGGGTGGTGAACACTGAAGCTTTCTTT | few | TRBJ1-1 | TRBV4-2 | NA
CASSSRQYQPQHF | TGTGCCAGCAGCTCTCGACAGTATCAGCCCCAGCATTTT | NA | TRBJ1-5 | TRBV6-5 | NA
CASSPTRSGEQFF | TGCGCCAGCAGCCCGACGAGGTCGGGGGAGCAGTTCTTC | NA | TRBJ2-1 | TRBV5-1 | NA
CASKGAGDIDSPLHF | TGTGCCAGCAAGGGAGCAGGGGATATTGATTCACCCCTCCACTTT | few | TRBJ1-6 | TRBV2 | NA
CASSEFYGYTF | TGTGCCAGCAGTGAGTTCTATGGCTACACCTTC | NA | TRBJ1-2 | TRBV6-5 | NA
CASSSGLAGGAYNEQFF | TGTGCCAGCAGCTCAGGACTAGCGGGGGGCGCCTACAATGAGCAGTTCTTC | NA | TRBJ2-1 | TRBV7-2 | TRBD2
CASSLGAGQTQYF | TGTGCCAGCAGCTTAGGGGCGGGACAGACCCAGTACTTC | NA | TRBJ2-5 | TRBV7-9 | NA
CASSSRQGVGTEAFF | TGTGCCAGCAGTTCGCGACAGGGAGTAGGAACTGAAGCTTTCTTT | NA | TRBJ1-1 | TRBV6-1 | TRBD1
CASSLGGRVGDTQYF | TGTGCCAGCAGCTTAGGCGGCAGGGTTGGGGATACGCAGTATTTT | few | TRBJ2-3 | TRBV11-2 | NA
CASIRLAGPTQNTQYF | TGTGCCAGCATTCGTCTAGCGGGGCCAACCCAAAATACGCAGTATTTT | few | TRBJ2-3 | TRBV2 | TRBD2
CASSLVRQGGTEAFF | TGTGCCAGCAGCTTAGTTCGTCAGGGCGGCACTGAAGCTTTCTTT | NA | TRBJ1-1 | TRBV7-2 | NA
CASSGAGLYEQYF | TGTGCCAGCAGTGGGGCAGGGCTCTACGAGCAGTACTTC | NA | TRBJ2-7 | TRBV25-1 | NA
CASSLTQGINEQFF | TGTGCCAGCAGCTTAACACAGGGGATAAATGAGCAGTTCTTC | few | TRBJ2-1 | TRBV7-2 | TRBD1
CSVEDYGTAYF | TGCAGCGTTGAAGATTACGGGACAGCGTACTTC | many | TRBJ2-4 | TRBV29-1 | TRBD1
CASSLAGRANPYEQYF | TGTGCCAGCAGCTTAGCCGGCAGGGCAAACCCTTACGAGCAGTACTTC | few | TRBJ2-7 | TRBV7-2 | NA
CASSSPGYDTQYF | TGCGCCAGCAGCTCCCCCGGGTACGATACGCAGTATTTT | NA | TRBJ2-3 | TRBV5-1 | NA
CASRDRAGNTIYF | TGTGCCAGCAGGGACAGGGCAGGAAACACCATATATTTT | NA | TRBJ1-3 | TRBV2 | TRBD1
CASSQQQGSNYEQYF | TGTGCCAGCAGTCAACAACAGGGATCTAACTACGAGCAGTACTTC | few | TRBJ2-7 | TRBV6-5 | NA
CASSSLPSGGSYEQYF | TGTGCCAGCAGCAGCCTTCCTAGCGGGGGGTCCTACGAGCAGTACTTC | NA | TRBJ2-7 | TRBV6-6 | TRBD2
CASSLVQGGVYEQYF | TGTGCCAGCAGCTTGGTTCAGGGGGGAGTCTACGAGCAGTACTTC | few | TRBJ2-7 | TRBV5-4 | NA
CASSKERSSYEQYF | TGTGCCAGTTCGAAGGAAAGGAGCTCCTACGAGCAGTACTTC | few | TRBJ2-7 | TRBV19 | NA
CASSPSGGRNIQYF | TGTGCCAGCTCACCGTCGGGGGGCAGAAACATTCAGTACTTC | few | TRBJ2-4 | TRBV18 | NA
CAISERTSGGELFF | TGTGCCATCAGTGAACGGACTAGCGGCGGGGAGCTGTTTTTT | few | TRBJ2-2 | TRBV10-3 | TRBD2
CASIFRENTEAFF | TGTGCCAGCATCTTCCGGGAGAACACTGAAGCTTTCTTT | few | TRBJ1-1 | TRBV6-5 | NA
CASSPGGARRYEQYF | TGTGCCAGCTCACCCGGGGGGGCCCGCAGATACGAGCAGTACTTC | NA | TRBJ2-7 | TRBV18 | TRBD2
CASSLDGAQGGEQYF | TGTGCCAGCAGCTTAGATGGGGCACAGGGTGGCGAGCAGTACTTC | NA | TRBJ2-7 | TRBV11-2 | NA
CASRTGTYNEQFF | TGTGCCAGCAGGACAGGGACCTACAATGAGCAGTTCTTC | NA | TRBJ2-1 | TRBV6-1 | TRBD1
CASSYSRAQGAAEAFF | TGTGCCAGCAGTTACTCCAGAGCGCAGGGGGCCGCTGAAGCTTTCTTT | NA | TRBJ1-1 | TRBV6-5 | TRBD1
CASSVVPYGLVVDEQFF | TGTGCCAGCAGCGTAGTCCCCTACGGACTAGTCGTGGATGAGCAGTTCTTC | NA | TRBJ2-1 | TRBV9 | TRBD2
CASSLRGNTGELFF | TGCGCCAGCAGCTTGCGGGGGAACACCGGGGAGCTGTTTTTT | NA | TRBJ2-2 | TRBV5-1 | NA
CASSQDTGNREYQPQHF | TGCGCCAGCAGCCAAGATACGGGGAACAGGGAGTACCAGCCCCAGCATTTT | few | TRBJ1-5 | TRBV4-1 | NA
CASSSTSGGTRSYEQYF | TGTGCCAGCAGCTCGACTAGCGGGGGGACTCGCTCCTACGAGCAGTACTTC | once | TRBJ2-7 | TRBV5-6 | TRBD2
CASRPTGGVGTGELFF | TGTGCCAGCAGGCCCACCGGAGGGGTCGGCACCGGGGAGCTGTTTTTT | NA | TRBJ2-2 | TRBV6-6 | NA
CASSALGQETQYF | TGTGCCAGCAGTGCACTAGGCCAAGAGACCCAGTACTTC | few | TRBJ2-5 | TRBV2 | NA
CAISDRVSTEAFF | TGTGCCATCAGTGACAGGGTGAGCACTGAAGCTTTCTTT | few | TRBJ1-1 | TRBV10-3 | NA
CATTGGENTEAFF | TGTGCCACCACCGGAGGAGAAAACACTGAAGCTTTCTTT | few | TRBJ1-1 | TRBV6-1 | NA
CASREQYSNQPQHF | TGTGCCAGTAGGGAACAGTATTCCAATCAGCCCCAGCATTTT | few | TRBJ1-5 | TRBV19 | NA
CASSPPGAWEKLFF | TGTGCCAGCTCACCACCGGGGGCCTGGGAAAAACTGTTTTTT | NA | TRBJ1-4 | TRBV18 | NA
CASSQQGGYGYTF | TGTGCCAGCAGCCAACAGGGGGGGTATGGCTACACCTTC | NA | TRBJ1-2 | TRBV27 | TRBD1
CASSSGQFEKLFF | TGTGCCAGCAGCTCCGGACAATTTGAAAAACTGTTTTTT | NA | TRBJ1-4 | TRBV7-9 | NA
CASRRDRGPSYEQYF | TGTGCCAGCAGGCGGGACAGAGGTCCTTCCTACGAGCAGTACTTC | NA | TRBJ2-7 | TRBV5-4 | NA
CASSEGGANYGYTF | TGTGCCAGCAGTGAAGGGGGAGCTAACTATGGCTACACCTTC | few | TRBJ1-2 | TRBV6-1 | NA
CASFAPGGFIQYF | TGTGCCAGCTTCGCCCCGGGGGGCTTCATTCAGTACTTC | NA | TRBJ2-4 | TRBV6-6 | NA
CASGQQGYEQYF | TGTGCTAGTGGTCAACAGGGCTACGAGCAGTACTTC | NA | TRBJ2-7 | TRBV12-5 | NA
CATPLGTMRAEQFF | TGTGCCACCCCGCTAGGGACTATGCGTGCTGAGCAGTTCTTC | few | TRBJ2-1 | TRBV7-2 | TRBD2
CAWTPGTGEKDTEAFF | TGTGCCTGGACCCCCGGGACAGGGGAGAAGGACACTGAAGCTTTCTTT | NA | TRBJ1-1 | TRBV30 | TRBD1
CASSLGSNTDTQYF | TGCGCCAGCAGCTTGGGTTCAAACACAGATACGCAGTATTTT | NA | TRBJ2-3 | TRBV5-1 | NA
CASSKLSGGRETQYF | TGTGCCAGTAGCAAACTTAGCGGGGGCAGGGAGACCCAGTACTTC | few | TRBJ2-5 | TRBV19 | TRBD2
CASRTTDTDTQYF | TGTGCCAGCAGGACTACTGACACAGATACGCAGTATTTT | once | TRBJ2-3 | TRBV5-4 | NA